This entry features one T cell receptor beta chain sequence. The germline V gene has CDR1 MNHEY and CDR2 SMNVEV (reference sequence). This CDR3 is 13 amino acids long. The junction had 2 bases not matched to a gene; V was cut back by 6 bases and J by 4 bases. These data originate in a study of blood T cell repertoires in COVID-19. Study-level background: Sources were T cells, B-cell-depleted T cells, or PBMCs; the material itself was cDNA or gDNA.

In the original analysis: Amplification of reference gene primers was used by the study to estimate nucleated cell counts. TCRdb keeps only in-frame clones here, not all; method: immunoSEQ multiplex PCR. V and J calls and clone size are as listed in that table; D and trimming were resolved from the DNA. The profile shows more than 200,000 clones, around nine tenths of them singletons. This clonotype was obtained from a man aged 35-49 years with acute or convalescent COVID-19. Sequenced material: peripheral blood. The chain couples TRBV27 to TRBJ2-5, with 10 nucleotides matching TRBD1. The CDR3 DNA reads TGTGCCAGCAGCCGGGACAGGGGAGAGACCCAGTACTTC. Translated: CASSRDRGETQYF.